Listed below are T cell receptor beta chains from one sample, sequenced in a study of T cells in Graves' hyperthyroidism and ophthalmopathy. TCRdb redid the calling of the multiplex PCR reads with MiXCR, one entry per CDR3 protein. The sample includes about 290,000 distinct CDR3 sequences, roughly 13% of them seen just once. The sequenced material came from blood. Source of these receptors: a middle-aged woman with Graves' hyperthyroidism. The CDR3 runs from the conserved cysteine through the conserved F or W. A D gene is named only where the DNA matches it firmly. Rows give clone size only sometimes, using once, few, many, or a class for an expanded clone.

>TRBJ2-7|-|TRBV20-1|14|many
TGCAGTGCTAGAGATGACGGGAGCTCCTACGAGCAGTACTTC
CSARDDGSSYEQYF
>TRBJ1-6|-|TRBV12-3/TRBV12-4|13|many
TGTGCCACCTCCGGGTGGGCAGATTCACCCCTCCACTTT
CATSGWADSPLHF
>TRBJ2-1|-|TRBV12-5|15|many
TGTGCTAGTGGTTTGGTACGGGCGGCTATCAATGAGCAGTTCTTC
CASGLVRAAINEQFF
>TRBJ2-7|-|TRBV27|13|many
TGTGCCAGCAGTCTGATAGGGACCTACGAGCAGTACTTC
CASSLIGTYEQYF
>TRBJ1-2|TRBD1|TRBV24-1|15|many
TGTGCCACCAGTGATCCGGGGACAGGACAGGATGGCTACACCTTC
CATSDPGTGQDGYTF
>TRBJ1-1|-|TRBV11-3|13|many
TGTGCCAGCAGCTTAGCCAGGGCCTTGGGTGCTTTCTTT
CASSLARALGAFF
>TRBJ2-7|TRBD2|TRBV6-5|13|many
TGTGCCAGCAGTTTGACGGGAGGAAACGAGCAGTACTTC
CASSLTGGNEQYF
>TRBJ2-6|TRBD1|TRBV28|16|many
TGTGCCAGCAGCACCGGGACAGGGTCAGGGGCCAACGTCCTGACTTTC
CASSTGTGSGANVLTF
>TRBJ2-7|-|TRBV4-2|13|few
TGTGCCAGCAGCATCGAGATAGGTACCGAGCAGTACTTC
CASSIEIGTEQYF
>TRBJ2-7|-|TRBV20-1|12|-
TGCAGTGCTAGAGAACAGTCCTACGAGCAGTACTTC
CSAREQSYEQYF
>TRBJ2-1|-|TRBV6-1|12|many
TGTGCCAGCAGTGGAGGTTTGATTTGGCAGTTCTTC
CASSGGLIWQFF
>TRBJ2-3|TRBD2|TRBV20-1|17|-
TGCAGTGCTACAAAGACTAGCGGATTCGAGGGCACAGGTACGCAGTATTTT
CSATKTSGFEGTGTQYF
>TRBJ1-4|-|TRBV2|15|many
TGTGCCAGCAGTGATCGGGGGACCCCTGGGGAAAAACTGTTTTTT
CASSDRGTPGEKLFF
>TRBJ2-4|TRBD2|TRBV19|14|many
TGTGCCAGTAGTATAGTGGGACTAGAGAACATTCAGTACTTC
CASSIVGLENIQYF
>TRBJ1-4|TRBD1|TRBV19|15|few
TGTGCCAGTAGTATAAGGCGGACAGGGAATGAAAAACTGTTTTTT
CASSIRRTGNEKLFF
>TRBJ2-1|TRBD2|TRBV7-9|15|many
TGTGCCAGCAGCTTGACTAGCGGGAGTATGAATGAGCAGTTCTTC
CASSLTSGSMNEQFF